This T cell receptor beta chain was identified during a study of blood T cell repertoires in COVID-19 (dated by TCRdb to about 2020). Regarding the complete study: The collaborator samples originated in the United States, Italy and Spain and spanned the acute and convalescent phases of COVID-19. The prospective study material was composed of cDNA or gDNA derived from T cells, B-cell-depleted T cells, or PBMCs. Subjects who had been exposed to COVID-19, were actively infected with it, or had recovered from it provided the deeply sampled blood TCRbeta repertoires that made up the dataset. The repertoires were made available in a free public database intended to serve as a resource for research on the immune response to SARS-CoV-2. Samples came from the ongoing ImmuneRACE study (first 160 participants) plus 1,254 subjects from 6 global collaborators. A de-identified subject ID, COVID-19 status, age in years and sex were almost always included in the sample metadata. HLA class I and class II types, where available, came from metadata supplied by the sample provider rather than from assay-based typing.

Whole blood was collected in K2EDTA tubes by collaborating institutions according to the institutions' own protocols. Collaborator samples were shipped for TCRbeta analysis as frozen whole blood, isolated PBMCs, or DNA extracted from either sample type. This clone was observed once. No cognate antigen has been identified for it. Qualities for individual bases were not recorded, and no much larger clone is one base off. Study-wide conclusions, independent of this receptor: Clinical and demographic metadata were provided uncurated, with the amount varying by source and participant.

The cysteine opens and the phenylalanine closes a CDR3 of 13 amino acids. The retained sequence is limited to the CDR3, 39 bases, with the frame set at the first base. Looking up the germline V gene (reference sequence) yields CDR1 LNHDA and CDR2 SQIVND. Trimming accounts for 2 bases at V and 4 bases at J, while the number of junction bases matched to no gene is 1. TCRbeta CDR3 regions were amplified from genomic DNA using the immunoSEQ Assay, a bias-controlled multiplex PCR. As for how the authors treated the data: The number of nucleated cells in each sample was estimated from the amplification of reference gene primers within the assay. To quantify the absolute abundance of each unique TCRbeta CDR3 rearrangement, sequence reads were collapsed and filtered. For each sample, productive Simpson clonality was calculated by taking the square root of Simpson's diversity index across productive rearrangements. TCRdb obtained this table from immuneACCESS and retained in-frame rearrangements with V and J assigned. These tables miss some clones; where compared with another copy, unresolved V genes account for less than half of the shortfall, and the remainder is unexplained. From that table come the V and J calls and clone size; the DNA was used to work out D and trimming. The sample has roughly 150,000 clones on record, 83% of them singletons. About 2% of the sample is taken by the ten largest.

The sample comprised peripheral blood. The chain is assembled from TRBV19 and TRBJ1-1, with 7 bases in between that match TRBD1. This TCR was sampled from a woman older than 75 with acute or convalescent COVID-19. The base sequence is TGTGCCAGTAGTATAAGGGGGCGCACTGAAGCTTTCTTT. Translated, this gives CASSIRGRTEAFF.